The 21 T cell receptor beta chains presented below share a single source sample, sequenced in a study of blood T cell repertoires in COVID-19. Using immunoSEQ multiplex PCR, the repertoire was profiled, and TCRdb retains in-frame clones only, with some absent. The sample has roughly 210,000 clones, around 87% seen once. Sequencing used PBMCs or T cells enriched from blood (not recorded which). The receptors originated from a man aged 25 to 40 in a cohort exposed to, infected with or recovered from COVID-19 (not recorded which).

This chain links TRBV28 with TRBJ1-1; TRBD1 aligns across 9 bases. With 5 bases clipped from V and 3 bases from J, the junction kept 4 bases outside the gene matches. CDR1 and CDR2 from the germline V gene are MDHEN and SYDVKM. This CDR3 is built from 14 residues. CDR3 protein: CASSRTGAYTEAFF. CDR3 bases: TGTGCCAGCAGTCGGACAGGGGCCTACACTGAAGCTTTCTTT.

This clone has just a few counts. This rearrangement joins TRBV28 to TRBJ2-7; 9 bases line up with TRBD1. There are 14 residues in the CDR3. V dropped 2 bases and J dropped 3; count of bases not matched to a gene: 2. Per germline, CDR1 MDHEN and CDR2 SYDVKM. The CDR3 loop reads CASSLRQGDYEQYF. CDR3 bases: TGTGCCAGCAGTTTACGACAGGGGGACTACGAGCAGTACTTC.

The chain couples TRBV5-1 to TRBJ1-5; the D gene is possibly TRBD1 (5 bases). The CDR3 consists of 17 residues. Germline V gives CDR1 SGHRS, CDR2 YFSETQ. Trimming cost V 0 bases and J 0 bases, with 13 bases left between them. This CDR3 reads CASSLGGGVYSNQPQHF. The CDR3 nucleotides are TGCGCCAGCAGCTTGGGAGGAGGGGTCTATAGCAATCAGCCCCAGCATTTT.

The chain employs TRBV28 and TRBJ2-7; 7 nucleotides line up with TRBD1. Germline CDR1 MDHEN, CDR2 SYDVKM. The CDR3 is made up of 14 amino acids. The V segment lost 3 bases and the J segment 3 bases; nucleotides outside the gene matches: 5. CDR3 bases: TGTGCCAGCAGTTTTTCCGGGACAGTCTACGAGCAGTACTTC. It yields the protein CASSFSGTVYEQYF.

Only a few counts were recorded for this clone. The CDR3 region is CASSPYRGSGYTF. The DNA for the CDR3 is TGTGCCAGCTCACCGTATCGAGGGAGCGGCTACACCTTC. V and J are TRBV18 and TRBJ1-2, with unresolved D. V lost 3 bases, J lost 8 bases, and 13 bases lay in between. This CDR3 is 13 amino acids long. CDR1 and CDR2 (germline): KGHSH, LQKENI.

The genes are TRBV5-1 and TRBJ2-2; 8 positions agree with TRBD1. The germline V gene has CDR1 SGHRS and CDR2 YFSETQ. V shed 4 bases and J 6 bases; nucleotides not matched to a gene: 5. CDR3 length: 14 residues. The CDR3 loop is CASSLSQGAGELFF. DNA for the CDR3: TGCGCCAGCAGCCTCTCACAGGGGGCCGGGGAGCTGTTTTTT.

This chain uses TRBV19 with TRBJ1-5; 11 bases are a match to TRBD1. Germline V gene sequence: CDR1 LNHDA, CDR2 SQIVND (reference sequence). The CDR3 has 17 amino acids. Trimming took 6 bases from V and 4 from J; bases not matched to a gene: 11. The CDR3: CASRPDRGLGGNQPQHF. In DNA form, the CDR3 reads TGTGCCAGTAGACCGGACAGGGGGCTTGGTGGAAATCAGCCCCAGCATTTT.

The J gene is TRBJ2-2, the V gene TRBV27; 11 bases are a match to TRBD2. V trimming: 5 bases; J trimming: 7 bases; junction bases outside the gene matches: 9. Germline lookup yields CDR1 MNHEY and CDR2 SMNVEV (reference sequence). The length of the CDR3 is 16 residues. Here the CDR3 DNA reads TGTGCCAGCAGTGCCAGGTCTAGCGGGAGGAGCGGGGAGCTGTTTTTT. It yields the protein CASSARSSGRSGELFF.

This clone was detected only a few times. This chain joins TRBV6-4 and TRBJ2-7; D call uncertain. V was clipped by 5 bases and J by 6 bases, with 17 bases between them. Germline CDR1 reads MRHNA; CDR2 reads SNTAGT. This CDR3 contains 14 residues. The CDR3 here is CASSYLLRRSEQYF. The CDR3 DNA sequence: TGTGCCAGCAGTTACCTCCTTAGAAGGAGCGAGCAGTACTTC.

The chain recombines TRBV19 with TRBJ2-1, with D maybe TRBD1 (6 bases). Trimming stripped 6 bases from V and 5 bases from J, with 17 bases between. CDR1 is LNHDA and CDR2 is SQIVND in the germline V gene (reference sequence). The CDR3 is made up of 15 amino acids. Here the CDR3 DNA reads TGTGCCAGTAGCTACCCCTGGGGGCAAAACAATGAGCAGTTCTTC. This gives the protein CASSYPWGQNNEQFF.

The chain links TRBV5-1 to TRBJ1-4, with 7 bases identical to TRBD1. Germline lookup yields CDR1 SGHRS and CDR2 YFSETQ. Trimming at V came to 4 bases and at J to 8 bases, leaving 20 bases not matched to a gene. The CDR3 loop spans 18 amino acids. The CDR3 loop is CASSLSTGTGTVQEKLFF. The CDR3 nucleotides are TGCGCCAGCAGCCTGTCTACCGGGACCGGGACAGTACAGGAAAAACTGTTTTTT. Drawing the rest from reference TRBV5-1 and TRBJ1-4, the complete variable domain is KAGVTQTPRYLIKTRGQQVTLSCSPISGHRSVSWYQQTPGQGLQFLFEYFSETQRNKGNFPGRFSGRQFSNSRSEMNVSTLELGDSALYLCASSLSTGTGTVQEKLFFGSGTQLSVL.

With regard to this clone: A junction end diverges from the germline sequence, so it may reflect a read error. This chain links TRBV7-7 with TRBJ2-1; tentatively, D is TRBD2 (6 bases). This CDR3 contains 15 residues. CDR1 and CDR2 (germline): SSHAT, FNYEAQ (reference sequence). The CDR3 spells CASSRTGTPSNEQFF. CDR3 sequence (DNA): TGTGCTAGCAGCCGTACCGGGACTCCCTCCAATGAGCAGTTCTTC. Using reference TRBV7-7 and TRBJ2-1 for the parts outside the CDR3, the full variable domain is GAGVSQSPRYKVTKRGQDVTLRCDPISSHATLYWYQQALGQGPEFLTYFNYEAQPDKSGLPSDRFSAERPEGSISTLTIQRTEQRDSAMYRCASSRTGTPSNEQFFGPGTRLTVL.

The J gene is TRBJ2-1, the V gene TRBV28; 8 bases align to TRBD1. V lost 5 bases and J lost 2; bases outside the gene matches: 8. CDR3 size: 16 residues. Germline V lookup: CDR1 MDHEN, CDR2 SYDVKM. The CDR3 reads CASSPRGQGPYNEQFF. The DNA of the CDR3 is TGTGCCAGCAGTCCCCGTGGACAGGGTCCCTACAATGAGCAGTTCTTC.

The genes are TRBV27 and TRBJ2-7; possible D gene TRBD1, 6 bases. This CDR3 has 14 amino acids. V was pared by 4 bases and J by 5 bases, with 15 bases between. Germline CDR1 and CDR2: MNHEY and SMNVEV (reference sequence). The CDR3 DNA reads as TGTGCCAGCAGTTCTCTAAACAGGGTCCACGAGCAGTACTTC. As protein: CASSSLNRVHEQYF.

The chain employs TRBV19 and TRBJ2-1, with 7 bases matching TRBD2. Per the germline V gene, CDR1 is LNHDA and CDR2 is SQIVND (reference sequence). CDR3 size: 15 residues. V shed 8 bases and J 4 bases; nucleotides not matched to a gene: 11. CDR3 loop: CASLDSPGGYNEQFF. The CDR3 DNA reads TGTGCCAGTCTAGACTCGCCGGGAGGATACAATGAGCAGTTCTTC.

In its sample, this clone was seen once. The gene calls are TRBV7-3 and TRBJ2-5; 10 bases map to TRBD2. In germline, CDR1 is SGHTA, CDR2 FQGTGA. The CDR3 runs 17 residues. V was clipped by 2 bases and J by 4 bases; unmatched bases: 10. CDR3 sequence (DNA): TGTGCCAGCAGCTTAGAAGGGGGACTAGCGACGGGAGAGACCCAGTACTTC. The encoded protein is CASSLEGGLATGETQYF.

The V and J genes are TRBV14 and TRBJ1-1, with TRBD1 matching 8 bases. This CDR3 contains 15 residues. The junction had 8 bases not matched to a gene; V was cut back by 5 bases and J by 3 bases. Per germline, CDR1 SGHDN and CDR2 FVKESK. The CDR3 region is CASSTRQGMHTEAFF. The CDR3 DNA reads TGTGCCAGCAGCACCCGACAGGGGATGCACACTGAAGCTTTCTTT.

The genes are TRBV6-5 and TRBJ1-3, with TRBD1 identical over 7 bases. The germline V gene encodes CDR1 MNHEY and CDR2 SVGAGI. After removal of 6 bases from V and 1 base from J, the junction contained 3 bases not matched to a gene. The CDR3 loop spans 14 amino acids. The CDR3 here is CASSKTGSGNTIYF. Here the CDR3 DNA reads TGTGCCAGCAGCAAGACAGGGTCTGGAAACACCATATATTTT.

In this sample, this clone turned up once. The same CDR3 is also encoded by other DNA sequences in this sample. The CDR3 spells CASSLGDNSNQPQHF. As DNA, the CDR3 is TGCGCCAGCAGCTTGGGGGACAATAGCAATCAGCCCCAGCATTTT. This chain connects TRBV5-1 to TRBJ1-5; possible D gene TRBD1, 6 bases. This CDR3 spans 15 amino acids. Germline assignment: CDR1 SGHRS and CDR2 YFSETQ. V gave up 0 bases and J gave up 0 bases, with 7 bases separating them.

The chain uses TRBV5-1 and TRBJ2-5, with 12 bases fitting TRBD2. Germline lookup yields CDR1 SGHRS and CDR2 YFSETQ. The CDR3 has 16 residues. V shed 4 bases, J shed 2 bases, and the junction held 6 bases outside the gene matches. The CDR3 DNA reads TGCGCCAGCAGCACCGGACTAGCGGGATCACAAGAGACCCAGTACTTC. Amino acid sequence: CASSTGLAGSQETQYF.

The chain employs TRBV7-3 and TRBJ1-6; TRBD1 matches at 9 bases. Germline V gene sequence: CDR1 SGHTA, CDR2 FQGTGA. CDR3 size: 15 residues. The junction had 6 bases not matched to a gene; V was cut back by 5 bases and J by 7 bases. The DNA of the CDR3 is TGTGCCAGCAGCCAGGGACAGGGTGGGAATTCACCCCTCCACTTT. It is translated as CASSQGQGGNSPLHF.